This T cell receptor (beta chain) was observed in a study of response to subunit inactivated influenza vaccine. Broader study findings: Seasonal influenza vaccination, on each occasion, was suggested by the authors to recruit few new T cells.

MiXCR was run by TCRdb on the RT-PCR reads, yielding one entry per CDR3 protein. Of about 530,000 distinct CDR3 sequences in the sample, roughly 12% were seen once. The CDR3 is made up of 16 amino acids. Unmatched junction bases numbered 10, after V lost 2 bases and J lost 9 bases. Germline lookup yields CDR1 SGDLS and CDR2 YYNGEE. This clonotype was counted only a few times. What it binds is unknown. The material sequenced was PBMCs from blood, taken on the day of vaccination. The origin of this receptor is a man between 50 and 59 years old who received an inactivated influenza vaccine. This chain links TRBV9 with TRBJ2-3; 12 nucleotides align to TRBD1. The CDR3 here is CASSVNRDRGQGTQYF. CDR3 DNA: TGTGCCAGCAGCGTTAACCGGGACAGGGGGCAAGGAACGCAGTATTTT.